Listed here are 5 T cell receptor beta chains from one sample, sequenced in a study of identical twins. MiXCR, run by TCRdb on the 5' RACE reads, gives a single entry per CDR3 protein. The sample consists of approximately 210,000 distinct CDR3 sequences, 15% to 20% of them appearing once. The same data also contributed to another study, on T cells expressing NK-cell markers.

Sequenced input: CD8+ T cells sorted from blood. These receptor sequences come from a woman aged 18-30 years in good health.

The table lists this clonotype with many counts. This chain links TRBV12-3 or TRBV12-4 with TRBJ2-1; D ambiguous. This CDR3 is built from 12 residues. V was clipped by 4 bases and J by 6 bases, with 7 bases between them. This chain's CDR3 is CASSSLGNEQFF. CDR3 DNA: TGTGCCAGCAGTTCCTTGGGCAATGAGCAGTTCTTC.

This clonotype has just a few counts. The V and J genes are TRBV4-3 and TRBJ2-7; D is possibly TRBD1 (5 bases). Germline V gene data show CDR1 as LGHNA and CDR2 as YSLEER. This CDR3 is 14 amino acids long. The V end lost 0 bases, the J end lost 2 bases, and 8 bases lay between the germline ends. CDR3 sequence reads: CASSQDWGPYEQYF. The CDR3 DNA sequence: TGCGCCAGCAGCCAAGATTGGGGCCCCTACGAGCAGTACTTC.

The table lists this clonotype with a count of one. This chain connects TRBV7-6 to TRBJ2-7; 11 bases line up with TRBD2. Germline V gives CDR1 SGHVS, CDR2 FNYEAQ. V lost 3 bases and J lost 6; bases outside the gene matches: 4. The CDR3 covers 14 residues. The CDR3 sequence is CASSFTSGSGEQYF. The CDR3 DNA follows: TGTGCCAGCAGCTTCACTAGCGGGAGTGGCGAGCAGTACTTC.

This chain joins TRBV11-3 and TRBJ2-5; 8 bases agree with TRBD2. Per germline, CDR1 SGHNT and CDR2 YENEEA. V dropped 5 bases and J dropped 5; count of bases not matched to a gene: 4. This CDR3 has 13 residues. In DNA, the CDR3 is TGTGCCAGCAGCCCCCCGGGGGGGGAGACCCAGTACTTC. Translation gives CASSPPGGETQYF.

The chain combines TRBV2 with TRBJ2-1, with 10 bases that match TRBD2. There are 15 residues in the CDR3. Germline assignment: CDR1 SNHLY and CDR2 FYNNEI. The V segment lost 10 bases and the J segment 3 bases; nucleotides outside the gene matches: 9. This CDR3 is CAITARTSGYNEQFF. The CDR3, as DNA: TGTGCCATCACCGCGAGGACTAGCGGCTACAATGAGCAGTTCTTC.